The 5 T cell receptor beta chains presented below share a single source sample, sequenced in a study of cytomegalovirus exposure and HLA in healthy donors. Primers: 60 Vbeta forward and 13 Jbeta reverse. Profiling relied on immunoSEQ multiplex PCR, and the TCRdb table lists in-frame clones only, not all of them. The table includes 100,000 to 150,000 clones, more than 80% detected once. The specimen sequenced was PBMCs. All receptors derive from a man in his forties in good health and CMV-seronegative.

This clone has only a few counts. The rearrangement links TRBV6-1 to TRBJ2-6; a possible D gene is TRBD2 (5 bases). Germline V CDR1 and CDR2: MNHNS, SASEGT. The V end lost 7 bases, the J end lost 2 bases, and 12 bases lay between the germline ends. The CDR3 runs to 15 residues. The CDR3 loop reads CASIGGVAGANVLTF. The DNA for the CDR3 is TGTGCCAGCATTGGAGGAGTTGCTGGGGCCAACGTCCTGACTTTC.

The V call is TRBV6-5, the J call TRBJ2-7; 13 bases fit TRBD2. This CDR3 comprises 15 residues. V lost 5 bases, J lost 6 bases, and 7 bases stayed unmatched. The V gene's germline CDR1 is MNHEY and CDR2 SVGAGI. The CDR3 DNA is TGTGCCAGCAGTAGAGGGACTAGCGGGGCCTCCGAGCAGTACTTC. Protein: CASSRGTSGASEQYF.

This chain connects TRBV5-6 to TRBJ2-7; D not certain. Germline V gives CDR1 SGHDT, CDR2 YYEEEE. V lost 5 bases and J 2 bases, leaving 20 bases between the germline ends. The CDR3 length is 16 residues. DNA for the CDR3: TGTGCCAGCAGAAGCTTCGAGTCAGGTTATACCTACGAGCAGTACTTC. It is translated as CASRSFESGYTYEQYF.

This chain links TRBV19 with TRBJ2-7, with D uncertain. The CDR3 sequence is 13 residues long. Germline values: CDR1 LNHDA, CDR2 SQIVND (reference sequence). Trimming cost V 6 bases and J 6 bases, with 15 bases left between them. The CDR3 loop reads CASRPVGSGEQYF. CDR3 bases: TGTGCCAGTAGACCCGTTGGGTCGGGCGAGCAGTACTTC.

Only a few counts were recorded for this clone. This chain connects TRBV27 to TRBJ2-6; maybe TRBD1 (5 bases). The CDR3 runs 17 residues. Trimming cost V 0 bases and J 4 bases, with 13 bases left between them. Germline V gene data show CDR1 as MNHEY and CDR2 as SMNVEV (reference sequence). Here the CDR3 DNA reads TGTGCCAGCAGTTTATCAAGCTGGGGCGGAGGGGCCAACGTCCTGACTTTC. This encodes CASSLSSWGGGANVLTF. The whole variable domain, remainder taken from reference TRBV27 and TRBJ2-6, is EAQVTQNPRYLITVTGKKLTVTCSQNMNHEYMSWYRQDPGLGLRQIYYSMNVEVTDKGDVPEGYKVSRKEKRNFPLILESPSPNQTSLYFCASSLSSWGGGANVLTFGAGSRLTVL.